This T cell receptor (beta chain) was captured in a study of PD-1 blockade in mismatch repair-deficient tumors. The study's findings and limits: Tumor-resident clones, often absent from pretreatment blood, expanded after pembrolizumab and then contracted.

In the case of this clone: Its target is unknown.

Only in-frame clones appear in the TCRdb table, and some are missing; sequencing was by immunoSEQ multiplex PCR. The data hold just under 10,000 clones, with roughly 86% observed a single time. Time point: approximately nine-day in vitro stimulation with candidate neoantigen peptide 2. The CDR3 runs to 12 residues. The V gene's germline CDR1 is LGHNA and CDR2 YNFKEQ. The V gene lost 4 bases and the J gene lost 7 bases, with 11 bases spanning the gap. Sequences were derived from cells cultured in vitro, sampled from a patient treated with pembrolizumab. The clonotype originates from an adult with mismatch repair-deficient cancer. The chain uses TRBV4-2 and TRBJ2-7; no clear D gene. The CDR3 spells CASSPLGGEQYF. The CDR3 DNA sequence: TGTGCCAGCAGCCCCCTGGGTGGGGAGCAGTACTTC.